These T cell receptor beta chains were read from a single sample in a study of blood T cell repertoires in COVID-19. Method: immunoSEQ multiplex PCR; TCRdb's copy keeps in-frame clones and lacks some. The sample shows 250,000 to 300,000 clones, 89% of them seen only once. The sequenced sample consisted of peripheral blood. These TCRs come from a woman between 35 and 50 years old who had recovered from COVID-19. Both conserved end residues are part of each CDR3. A D gene is named only where the DNA matches it firmly. For some rows the clone size is stated as once, few or many, or as a class when expanded; others skip it.

TRBJ1-1	TRBV18	-	-	CASSPLQSMNTEAFF	TGTGCCAGCTCACCATTACAGAGCATGAACACTGAAGCTTTCTTT
TRBJ1-5	TRBV5-5	-	-	CASSPSGYSNQPQHF	TGTGCCAGCAGCCCTTCGGGGTATAGCAATCAGCCCCAGCATTTT
TRBJ1-3	TRBV6-5	-	TRBD1	CASRGQGVSGNTIYF	TGTGCCAGCAGGGGACAGGGTGTCTCTGGAAACACCATATATTTT
TRBJ2-5	TRBV11-3	-	TRBD2	CASKLAGSETQYF	TGTGCCAGCAAGCTAGCGGGATCAGAGACCCAGTACTTC
TRBJ1-1	TRBV6-2/TRBV6-3	-	TRBD1	CASSWKQGGMNTEAFF	TGTGCCAGCAGTTGGAAACAGGGGGGAATGAACACTGAAGCTTTCTTT
TRBJ2-1	TRBV7-2	-	-	CASSLAPSAEQFF	TGTGCCAGCAGCTTAGCGCCTAGCGCAGAGCAGTTCTTC
TRBJ1-1	TRBV2	-	-	CASNLGQLNTEAFF	TGTGCCAGCAATTTAGGACAGCTGAACACTGAAGCTTTCTTT
TRBJ1-2	TRBV30	-	TRBD1	CAWTPGQAHGYTF	TGTGCCTGGACTCCGGGACAGGCGCATGGCTACACCTTC
TRBJ2-5	TRBV6-2/TRBV6-3	-	-	CASSYSQAGLAQYF	TGTGCCAGCAGTTACTCCCAGGCGGGGTTGGCTCAGTACTTC
TRBJ2-3	TRBV9	-	-	CASSVARGSADTQYF	TGTGCCAGCAGCGTAGCTAGAGGGAGCGCAGATACGCAGTATTTT
TRBJ2-5	TRBV2	-	-	CASGGGTYQETQYF	TGTGCCAGCGGGGGGGGGACATACCAAGAGACCCAGTACTTC
TRBJ2-1	TRBV10-3	-	-	CAIGQINEQFF	TGTGCCATCGGGCAGATCAATGAGCAGTTCTTC
TRBJ2-7	TRBV2	few	-	CASSSVPGEQYF	TGTGCCAGCAGTTCCGTGCCGGGGGAGCAGTACTTC
TRBJ2-1	TRBV24-1	-	-	CATSDPGLGEQFF	TGTGCCACCAGTGACCCGGGACTTGGTGAGCAGTTCTTC
TRBJ2-1	TRBV11-3	-	-	CASSLLRSNEQFF	TGTGCCAGCAGCTTACTGCGGAGCAATGAGCAGTTCTTC
TRBJ2-3	TRBV12-5	-	-	CASGDGQFTDTQYF	TGTGCTAGTGGGGACGGACAGTTCACAGATACGCAGTATTTT
TRBJ2-1	TRBV6-6	once	TRBD1	CASSYSGTGSLDEQFF	TGTGCCAGCAGTTACTCGGGGACAGGGAGTCTGGATGAGCAGTTCTTC
TRBJ2-1	TRBV24-1	-	TRBD1	CATSESGTGQVNEQFF	TGTGCCACCAGTGAATCCGGGACAGGGCAGGTCAATGAGCAGTTCTTC
TRBJ2-3	TRBV5-4	-	-	CASSFGESGTDTQYF	TGTGCCAGCAGCTTTGGGGAGAGTGGCACAGATACGCAGTATTTT
TRBJ1-2	TRBV5-6	-	TRBD1	CASSSSGTGLGYTF	TGTGCCAGCAGCTCCTCGGGGACAGGGCTTGGCTACACCTTC
TRBJ1-1	TRBV18	-	-	CASSPPFRQASEAFF	TGTGCCAGCTCACCACCTTTCCGGCAGGCCTCTGAAGCTTTCTTT
TRBJ1-5	TRBV18	-	-	CASSPPNGNQPQHF	TGTGCCAGCTCACCACCGAACGGGAATCAGCCCCAGCATTTT
TRBJ1-2	TRBV2	-	TRBD1	CASSDHRGVYGYTF	TGTGCCAGCAGTGATCACAGGGGAGTCTATGGCTACACCTTC
TRBJ1-1	TRBV13	-	-	CASSLDEVGAFF	TGTGCCAGCAGCTTAGATGAGGTGGGAGCTTTCTTT
TRBJ2-3	TRBV3-1/TRBV3-2	-	-	CASRSSLGGTDTQYF	TGTGCCAGCCGTAGCTCGCTTGGTGGCACAGATACGCAGTATTTT
TRBJ2-5	TRBV5-6	-	-	CASSLVEHYETQYF	TGTGCCAGCAGCTTGGTAGAGCATTACGAGACCCAGTACTTC
TRBJ1-1	TRBV6-2/TRBV6-3	once	-	CASSLRFEDTEAFF	TGTGCCAGCAGCCTCCGTTTTGAGGACACTGAAGCTTTCTTT
TRBJ1-2	TRBV6-5	-	-	CASGSTGPVGYTF	TGTGCCAGCGGGTCTACAGGGCCTGTTGGCTACACCTTC
TRBJ2-3	TRBV2	-	-	CASIRSDLLTDTQYF	TGTGCCAGCATTCGCAGCGACCTCCTCACAGATACGCAGTATTTT
TRBJ2-2	TRBV7-2	-	TRBD2	CASSFSGTGELFF	TGTGCCAGCAGCTTTAGCGGGACCGGGGAGCTGTTTTTT
TRBJ1-2	TRBV10-3	-	TRBD1	CATLRTGGGGYTF	TGTGCCACGCTAAGGACAGGGGGCGGTGGCTACACCTTC
TRBJ2-5	TRBV2	-	-	CASTLVAGGETQYF	TGTGCCAGCACCCTGGTAGCCGGGGGAGAGACCCAGTACTTC